The entry below gives a single TCR beta chain sequence along with its context. Its specificity is not known. Regarding time point: week 47, end of study. Doses of 300 ug of mutant IDH1 20-mer peptide were given with topical imiquimod. The CDR3 consists of 13 residues. After removal of 8 bases from V and 7 bases from J, the junction contained 5 bases not matched to a gene. Looked up from germline, CDR1 is SNHLY and CDR2 is FYNNEI. The data derive from a study of a mutant IDH1 vaccine in newly diagnosed glioma. The method was immunoSEQ multiplex PCR; TCRdb's version includes in-frame clones alone and lacks a portion of them. The top ten clones hold 4.5% to 5.5% of a sample with some 50,000 clones, roughly two thirds of them seen once. Whole-study findings and limits: Changes in the top peripheral T cell clonotypes seemingly had no bearing on pseudoprogression.

The sequenced sample was peripheral blood mononuclear cells (PBMCs), obtained from a glioma patient whose treatment included an IDH1 peptide vaccine. V usage is TRBV2 and J usage is TRBJ1-6; TRBD1 matches at 7 bases. The sequence derives from a man aged 40-49 years with glioma. Some clones in this sample may be carry-over from other donors' samples. CDR3 DNA: TGTGCCAGCCAGGGGGGACTGAATTCACCCCTCCACTTT. Translated: CASQGGLNSPLHF.